These T cell receptor beta chains were read from a single sample in a study of T cell responses to AZD1222 COVID-19 vaccine. Produced via immunoSEQ multiplex PCR; TCRdb's table is partial and in-frame only. The repertoire holds around 66,000 clones, with more than 75% as singletons. The input for sequencing was peripheral blood, taken on day 0 of AZD1222 vaccination. Source of these receptors: an adult in good health. CDR3s include the opening cysteine and the closing phenylalanine or tryptophan. D genes are given only for firm matches. Only part of the rows carry a size: once, few, many, or a class if the clone is expanded.

clone_size,d_call,v_call,j_call,cdr3_nt,cdr3_aa
-,-,TRBV9,TRBJ1-6,TGTGCCAGCAGCGTAGATGGCAGGGGCAGGGCACCCCTCCACTTT,CASSVDGRGRAPLHF
-,-,TRBV2,TRBJ2-3,TGTGCCAGCAGGGGGGGACCCGAGACAGATACGCAGTATTTT,CASRGGPETDTQYF
-,-,TRBV2,TRBJ1-5,TGTGCCAGCAGTTTGGGCAGGTTCTATAGCAATCAGCCCCAGCATTTT,CASSLGRFYSNQPQHF
-,TRBD2,TRBV7-2,TRBJ2-1,TGTGCCAGCAGCTTAGGTTTGGGACTAGGGATCTACAATGAGCAGTTCTTC,CASSLGLGLGIYNEQFF
-,-,TRBV28,TRBJ1-3,TGTGCCAGCAGCCCAGTGGGGGTCACCATATATTTT,CASSPVGVTIYF
-,-,TRBV6-5,TRBJ1-2,TGTGCCAGCAGATCGGACCTTAACTATGGCTACACCTTC,CASRSDLNYGYTF
-,-,TRBV11-3,TRBJ2-3,TGTGCCAGCAGCCGAGGAGGGGGAGTGGAGGATACGCAGTATTTT,CASSRGGGVEDTQYF
-,-,TRBV6-5,TRBJ2-5,TGTGCCAGCAGTTACTCCCTTCGGGGGAAAGAGACCCAGTACTTC,CASSYSLRGKETQYF
once,-,TRBV4-2,TRBJ2-7,TGTGCCAGCAGCCAAGATGGGGGTGGAGGCTCCTACGAGCAGTACTTC,CASSQDGGGGSYEQYF
-,-,TRBV4-3,TRBJ2-1,TGCGCCAGCAGCCATCTCGTGGGCAGCGCCTACAATGAGCAGTTCTTC,CASSHLVGSAYNEQFF
-,-,TRBV6-4,TRBJ1-2,TGTGCCAGCAGACGCGGTCCAGGGGATAACTATGGCTACACCTTC,CASRRGPGDNYGYTF
-,TRBD1,TRBV3-1/TRBV3-2,TRBJ2-6,TGTGCCAGCAGCCGGGACAGGGGGGTATCTGGGGCCAACGTCCTGACTTTC,CASSRDRGVSGANVLTF
-,-,TRBV7-9,TRBJ1-5,TGTGCCAGCAGGGCCGCAGGCAATCAGCCCCAGCATTTT,CASRAAGNQPQHF
-,-,TRBV30,TRBJ1-6,TGTGCCTGGAGTGTGGGGACGCCCCTCCACTTT,CAWSVGTPLHF
-,-,TRBV11-2,TRBJ2-5,TGTGCCAGCAGCTTAGCGCGGGTCCAGTACTTC,CASSLARVQYF
-,TRBD1,TRBV5-6,TRBJ1-4,TGTGCCAGCAGCGCCCTCCGGGACAGCGGTATGAGGAAACTGTTTTTT,CASSALRDSGMRKLFF
-,-,TRBV4-1,TRBJ2-2,TGCGCCAGCAGCCATACGGCGAACACCGGGGAGCTGTTTTTT,CASSHTANTGELFF
-,TRBD2,TRBV6-1,TRBJ2-7,TGTGCCAGCAGTGATCCGAGACTAGCGGGGGCCTTCGAGCAGTACTTC,CASSDPRLAGAFEQYF
few,-,TRBV7-2,TRBJ2-7,TGTGCCAGCAGCTCCCAGGCGGCAGCGGGCCACGAGCAGTACTTC,CASSSQAAAGHEQYF
few,TRBD2,TRBV6-5,TRBJ2-5,TGTGCCAGCGGGACGGGCGGGGGGTACCAAGAGACCCAGTACTTC,CASGTGGGYQETQYF
-,TRBD1,TRBV19,TRBJ2-7,TGTGCCAGTAATCCCTCCGGGACAGGGTTAGACGAGCAGTACTTC,CASNPSGTGLDEQYF
-,-,TRBV3-1/TRBV3-2,TRBJ2-3,TGTGCCAGCAGCCAAGTCGGCCTGACAGATACGCAGTATTTT,CASSQVGLTDTQYF
-,-,TRBV6-1,TRBJ1-5,TGTGCCAGCAGTGAGATGACGGGGAATCAGCCCCAGCATTTT,CASSEMTGNQPQHF
-,-,TRBV7-3,TRBJ2-3,TGTGCCAGCAGCGACCAGGGGACTGACACAGATACGCAGTATTTT,CASSDQGTDTDTQYF
-,-,TRBV5-4,TRBJ2-3,TGTGCCAGCAGCTTGGCCTGGGGGGATAGCACAGATACGCAGTATTTT,CASSLAWGDSTDTQYF
-,TRBD2,TRBV6-5,TRBJ2-7,TGTGCCAGCACCCCGGGACTAGCGGGTTCCTACGAGCAGTACTTC,CASTPGLAGSYEQYF
-,-,TRBV28,TRBJ1-1,TGTGCCAGCCTCACGGGGGGGGACTTTTTGAACACTGAAGCTTTCTTT,CASLTGGDFLNTEAFF
-,-,TRBV6-5,TRBJ2-3,TGTGCCAGCACCACAGGACCAGATACGCAGTATTTT,CASTTGPDTQYF
-,-,TRBV10-3,TRBJ1-2,TGTGCCATCAGCGCCGGGACGGGGAACTATGGCTACACCTTC,CAISAGTGNYGYTF
-,TRBD1,TRBV6-5,TRBJ2-5,TGTGCCAGCAGGAGGACAGGGAATAAGGAGACCCAGTACTTC,CASRRTGNKETQYF
-,-,TRBV19,TRBJ2-3,TGTGCCAGTAGTATACTCGACAGCACAGATACGCAGTATTTT,CASSILDSTDTQYF
-,TRBD1,TRBV28,TRBJ1-4,TGTGCCAGCAGTTTACGTGGGGACAGGGATGAAAAACTGTTTTTT,CASSLRGDRDEKLFF
-,TRBD2,TRBV29-1,TRBJ2-1,TGCAGCGTTGAAGGCCTAGCGGGAGGAGGCGCCGATGAGCAGTTCTTC,CSVEGLAGGGADEQFF
-,-,TRBV4-2,TRBJ2-3,TGTGCCAGCAGCCAAGCCCACAGGGAGTCGGGCACAGATACGCAGTATTTT,CASSQAHRESGTDTQYF
once,-,TRBV27,TRBJ2-3,TGTGCCAGCAGTTTTGGAGCGAATACGCAGTATTTT,CASSFGANTQYF